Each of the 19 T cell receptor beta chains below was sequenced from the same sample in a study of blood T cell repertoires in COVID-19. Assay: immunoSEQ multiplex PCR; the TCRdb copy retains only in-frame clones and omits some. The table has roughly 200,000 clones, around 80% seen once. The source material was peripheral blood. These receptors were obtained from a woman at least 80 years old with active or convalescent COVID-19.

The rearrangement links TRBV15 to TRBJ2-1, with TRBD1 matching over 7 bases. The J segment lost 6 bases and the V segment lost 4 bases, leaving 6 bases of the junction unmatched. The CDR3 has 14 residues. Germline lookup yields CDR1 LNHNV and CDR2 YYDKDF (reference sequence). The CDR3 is CATSIRQGINEQFF. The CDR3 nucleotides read TGTGCCACCAGCATAAGACAGGGAATCAATGAGCAGTTCTTC.

DNA of the CDR3: TGCAGCGTTGTCAGCTCCTACGAGCAGTACTTC. It encodes CSVVSSYEQYF. The chain joins TRBV29-1 to TRBJ2-7; D is unclear. The V gene lost 4 bases and the J gene lost 0 bases, with 4 bases spanning the gap. Germline CDR1 and CDR2: SQVTM and ANQGSEA. The CDR3 consists of 11 residues.

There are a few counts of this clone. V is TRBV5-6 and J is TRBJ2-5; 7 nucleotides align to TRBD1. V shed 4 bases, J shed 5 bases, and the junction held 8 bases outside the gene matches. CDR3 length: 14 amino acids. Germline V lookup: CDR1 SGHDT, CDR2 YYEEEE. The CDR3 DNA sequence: TGTGCCAGCAGCGGGCAGGGGGTTGGGGAGACCCAGTACTTC. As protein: CASSGQGVGETQYF. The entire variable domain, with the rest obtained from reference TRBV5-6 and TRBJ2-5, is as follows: DAGVTQSPTHLIKTRGQQVTLRCSPKSGHDTVSWYQQALGQGPQFIFQYYEEEERQRGNFPDRFSGHQFPNYSSELNVNALLLGDSALYLCASSGQGVGETQYFGPGTRLLVL.

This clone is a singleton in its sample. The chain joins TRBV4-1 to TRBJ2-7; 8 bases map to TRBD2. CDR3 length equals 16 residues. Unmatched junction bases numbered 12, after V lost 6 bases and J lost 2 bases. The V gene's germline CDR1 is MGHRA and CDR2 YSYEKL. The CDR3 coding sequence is TGCGCCAGCAGTGCCGATCTAGCGGGTCCCCCCTACGAGCAGTACTTC. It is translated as CASSADLAGPPYEQYF.

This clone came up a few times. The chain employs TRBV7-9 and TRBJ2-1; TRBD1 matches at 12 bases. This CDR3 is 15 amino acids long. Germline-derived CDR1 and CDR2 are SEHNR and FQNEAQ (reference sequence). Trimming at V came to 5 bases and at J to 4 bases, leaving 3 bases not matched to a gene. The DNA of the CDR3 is TGTGCCAGCAGCGGGGGACAGGGGGCGTACAATGAGCAGTTCTTC. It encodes CASSGGQGAYNEQFF.

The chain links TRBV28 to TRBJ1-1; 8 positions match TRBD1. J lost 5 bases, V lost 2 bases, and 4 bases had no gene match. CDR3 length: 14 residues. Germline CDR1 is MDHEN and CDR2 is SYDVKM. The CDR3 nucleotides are TGTGCCAGCAGTTTACAGGGGGCTTATACTGAAGCTTTCTTT. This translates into CASSLQGAYTEAFF. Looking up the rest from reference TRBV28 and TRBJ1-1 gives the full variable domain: DVKVTQSSRYLVKRTGEKVFLECVQDMDHENMFWYRQDPGLGLRLIYFSYDVKMKEKGDIPEGYSVSREKKERFSLILESASTNQTSMYLCASSLQGAYTEAFFGQGTRLTVV.

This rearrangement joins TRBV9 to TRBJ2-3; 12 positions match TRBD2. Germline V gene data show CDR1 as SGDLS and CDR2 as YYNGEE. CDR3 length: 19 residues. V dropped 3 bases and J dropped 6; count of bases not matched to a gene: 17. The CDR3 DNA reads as TGTGCCAGCAGCGGGGAGGGACTAGCGGGCCAGACTTGGATGGATACGCAGTATTTT. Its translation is CASSGEGLAGQTWMDTQYF.

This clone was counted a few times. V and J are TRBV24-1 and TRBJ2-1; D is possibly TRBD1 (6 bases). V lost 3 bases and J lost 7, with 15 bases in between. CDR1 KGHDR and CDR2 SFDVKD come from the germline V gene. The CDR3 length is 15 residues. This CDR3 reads CATSDTTGRVNEQFF. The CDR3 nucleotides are TGTGCCACCAGTGATACGACAGGTCGGGTGAATGAGCAGTTCTTC.

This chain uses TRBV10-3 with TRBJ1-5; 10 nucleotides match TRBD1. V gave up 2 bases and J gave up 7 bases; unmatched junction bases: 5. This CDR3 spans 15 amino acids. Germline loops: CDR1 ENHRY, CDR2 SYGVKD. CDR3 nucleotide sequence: TGTGCCATCAGTGAGGGGGACAGGGGAAAACAGCCCCAGCATTTT. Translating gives CAISEGDRGKQPQHF.

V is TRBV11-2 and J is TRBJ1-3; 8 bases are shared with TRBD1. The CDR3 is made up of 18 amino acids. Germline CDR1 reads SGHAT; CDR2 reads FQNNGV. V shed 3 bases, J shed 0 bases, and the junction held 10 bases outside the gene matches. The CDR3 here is CASSLGTGSRLSGNTIYF. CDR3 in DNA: TGTGCCAGCAGCTTGGGGACAGGTTCAAGACTCTCTGGAAACACCATATATTTT.

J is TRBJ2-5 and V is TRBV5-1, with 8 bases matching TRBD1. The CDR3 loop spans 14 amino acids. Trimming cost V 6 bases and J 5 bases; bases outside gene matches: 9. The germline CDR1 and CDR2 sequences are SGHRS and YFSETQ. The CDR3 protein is CASTTQGAWETQYF. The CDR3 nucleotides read TGCGCCAGCACAACCCAGGGGGCTTGGGAGACCCAGTACTTC.

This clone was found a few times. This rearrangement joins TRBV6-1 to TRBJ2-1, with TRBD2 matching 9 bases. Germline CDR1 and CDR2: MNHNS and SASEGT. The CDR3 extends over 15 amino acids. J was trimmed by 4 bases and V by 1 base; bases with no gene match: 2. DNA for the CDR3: TGTGCCAGCAGTGAAGAGGCGGGGGGGTACAATGAGCAGTTCTTC. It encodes CASSEEAGGYNEQFF.

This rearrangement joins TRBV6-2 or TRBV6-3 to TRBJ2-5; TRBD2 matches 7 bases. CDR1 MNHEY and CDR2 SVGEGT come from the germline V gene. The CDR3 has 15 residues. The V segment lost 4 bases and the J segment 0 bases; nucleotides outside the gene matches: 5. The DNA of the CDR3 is TGTGCCAGCAGTTCAGGCGGGGGATACCAAGAGACCCAGTACTTC. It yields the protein CASSSGGGYQETQYF.

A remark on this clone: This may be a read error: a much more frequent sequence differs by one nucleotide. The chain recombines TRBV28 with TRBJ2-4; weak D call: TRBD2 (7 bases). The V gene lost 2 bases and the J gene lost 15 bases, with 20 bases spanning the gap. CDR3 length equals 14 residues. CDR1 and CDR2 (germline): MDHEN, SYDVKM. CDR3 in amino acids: CASSLMGMGGLRYF. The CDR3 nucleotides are TGTGCCAGCAGTTTAATGGGGATGGGGGGGCTCAGGTACTTC.

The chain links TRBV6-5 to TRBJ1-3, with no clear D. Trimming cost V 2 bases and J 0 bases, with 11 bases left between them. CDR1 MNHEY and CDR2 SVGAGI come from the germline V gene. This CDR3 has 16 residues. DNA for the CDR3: TGTGCCAGCAGTTACCGGTACAGCAGCTCTGGAAACACCATATATTTT. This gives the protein CASSYRYSSSGNTIYF.

The DNA for the CDR3 is TGCGCCAGCAGCTTGGAGGCCGGGGAGACCCAGTACTTC. Translation gives CASSLEAGETQYF. The chain combines TRBV5-1 with TRBJ2-5; D not certain. The CDR3 covers 13 residues. V dropped 0 bases and J dropped 5 bases, with 8 bases sitting between them. The germline V gene has CDR1 SGHRS and CDR2 YFSETQ.

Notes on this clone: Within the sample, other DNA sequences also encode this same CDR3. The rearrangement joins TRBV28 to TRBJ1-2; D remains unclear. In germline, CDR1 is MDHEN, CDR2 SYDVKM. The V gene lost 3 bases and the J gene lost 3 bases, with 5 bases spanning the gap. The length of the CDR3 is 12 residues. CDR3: CASSLRDYGYTF. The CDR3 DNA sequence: TGTGCCAGCAGTTTGAGAGACTATGGCTACACCTTC.

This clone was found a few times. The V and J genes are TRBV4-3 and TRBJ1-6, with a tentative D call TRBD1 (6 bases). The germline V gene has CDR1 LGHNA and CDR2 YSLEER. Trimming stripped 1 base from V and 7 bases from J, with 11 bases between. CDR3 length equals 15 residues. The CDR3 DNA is TGCGCCAGCAGCCAAGGTACAGGGCTGAATTCACCCCTCCACTTT. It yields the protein CASSQGTGLNSPLHF.

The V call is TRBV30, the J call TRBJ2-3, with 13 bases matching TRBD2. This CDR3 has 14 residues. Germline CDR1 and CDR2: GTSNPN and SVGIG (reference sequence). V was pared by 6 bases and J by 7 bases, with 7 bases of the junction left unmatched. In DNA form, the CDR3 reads TGTGCCTGTACTAGCGGGGGGGCTCGGTATACGCAGTATTTT. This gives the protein CACTSGGARYTQYF.